This T cell receptor beta chain was obtained from a study of CXCR3 chemokines and chemotherapy response in bladder cancer. This clonotype is medium-sized within its sample. MiXCR, applied by TCRdb to the PCR reads, yields one record per CDR3 protein. The sample has around 8,000 distinct CDR3 sequences; roughly 12% are singletons. The germline CDR1 and CDR2 sequences are LNHDA and SQIVND (reference sequence). This CDR3 is built from 16 residues. V dropped 4 bases and J dropped 1; count of bases not matched to a gene: 9. V gene TRBV19 combines with J gene TRBJ1-1; 7 nucleotides match TRBD1. The specimen was obtained from a patient whose treatment included neoadjuvant chemotherapy. This clonotype originated in a human donor with bladder cancer that responded to neoadjuvant chemotherapy. CDR3 DNA: TGTGCCAGTAGTACGCGCCGCGGGACAGCGAACACTGAAGCTTTCTTT. Translated, it gives CASSTRRGTANTEAFF.